This is a list of T cell receptor beta chains from one sample in a study of cytomegalovirus exposure and HLA in healthy donors. The table came from immunoSEQ multiplex PCR; TCRdb's copy has only in-frame clones and leaves some out. The sample contains about 130,000 clones, roughly two thirds of which appear only once. The sequencing sample was made of PBMCs. The receptors come from a man aged 30 to 45 in good health and CMV-seropositive. Each CDR3 is given without its conserved first and last residue. Each record gives: V gene, J gene, CDR3 protein.

v_call: TRBV19
j_call: TRBJ1-2
cdr3_aa: ASSIGFREGRNYGYT

v_call: TRBV5-1
j_call: TRBJ2-7
cdr3_aa: ASSLRRGYEQY

v_call: TRBV4-1
j_call: TRBJ2-7
cdr3_aa: ASSQVLAGGPDEQY

v_call: TRBV5-6
j_call: TRBJ1-5
cdr3_aa: ASSLGGDQPQH

v_call: TRBV5-1
j_call: TRBJ2-3
cdr3_aa: ASSIGVSGPSTDTQY

v_call: TRBV7-2
j_call: TRBJ2-1
cdr3_aa: ASSSTGTSYNEQF

v_call: TRBV2
j_call: TRBJ1-2
cdr3_aa: ASSEGQRWNGYT

v_call: TRBV6-5
j_call: TRBJ2-5
cdr3_aa: ASSSLLAGAETQY

v_call: TRBV2
j_call: TRBJ2-7
cdr3_aa: ASSDRVGLAGVYEQY

v_call: TRBV6-6
j_call: TRBJ2-7
cdr3_aa: ASSYSPGQGTYEQY

v_call: TRBV12-5
j_call: TRBJ2-1
cdr3_aa: ASGFGLAGGEL